This record covers a single T cell receptor (beta chain). These data come from a study of blood T cell repertoires in COVID-19. Data came from immunoSEQ multiplex PCR; TCRdb stores just in-frame clones and leaves some out. The top ten hold roughly 10% of the sample, which has around 390,000 clones, more than 75% seen once. This TCR came from a woman in her forties or fifties who had recovered from COVID-19. The sample was PBMCs or T cells enriched from blood (not recorded which).

CDR3: CASSVQLAGGQETQYF. DNA of the CDR3: TGTGCCAGTAGTGTCCAACTAGCGGGGGGCCAAGAGACCCAGTACTTC. The chain has TRBV19 and TRBJ2-5; 12 bases are a match to TRBD2. The V gene end was trimmed by 5 bases and the J gene end by 1 base; junction bases not matched to a gene: 5. The CDR3 totals 16 residues. Germline CDR1 and CDR2: LNHDA and SQIVND (reference sequence).